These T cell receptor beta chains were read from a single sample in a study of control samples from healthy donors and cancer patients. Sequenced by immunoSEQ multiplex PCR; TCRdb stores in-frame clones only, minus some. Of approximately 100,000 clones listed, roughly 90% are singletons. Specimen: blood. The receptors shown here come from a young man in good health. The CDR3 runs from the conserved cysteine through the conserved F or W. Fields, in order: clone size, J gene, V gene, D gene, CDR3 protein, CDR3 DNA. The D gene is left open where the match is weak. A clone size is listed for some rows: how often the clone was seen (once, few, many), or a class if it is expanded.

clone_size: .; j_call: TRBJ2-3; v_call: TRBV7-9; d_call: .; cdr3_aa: CAGGKTASTDTQYF; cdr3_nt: TGTGCCGGTGGGAAGACGGCTAGCACAGATACGCAGTATTTT
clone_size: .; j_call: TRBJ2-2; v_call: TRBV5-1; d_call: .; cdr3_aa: CASSGGTLIGTGELFF; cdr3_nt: TGCGCCAGCAGCGGGGGGACCCTCATTGGGACCGGGGAGCTGTTTTTT
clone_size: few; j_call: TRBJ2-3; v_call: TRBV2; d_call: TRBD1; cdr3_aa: CATAGQGTDTQYF; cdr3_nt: TGTGCCACCGCGGGACAGGGCACAGATACGCAGTATTTT
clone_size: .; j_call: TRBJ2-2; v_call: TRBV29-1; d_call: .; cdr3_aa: CSVENTGELFF; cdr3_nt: TGCAGCGTTGAAAACACCGGGGAGCTGTTTTTT
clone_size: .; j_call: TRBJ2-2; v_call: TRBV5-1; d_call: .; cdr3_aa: CASSWGFVATGELFF; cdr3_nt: TGCGCCAGCAGCTGGGGGTTTGTAGCGACCGGGGAGCTGTTTTTT
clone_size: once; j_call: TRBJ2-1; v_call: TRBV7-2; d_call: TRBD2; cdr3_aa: CASTRRASGGGSYNEQFF; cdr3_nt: TGTGCCAGCACCCGTAGGGCCTCGGGCGGGGGTTCCTACAATGAGCAGTTCTTC
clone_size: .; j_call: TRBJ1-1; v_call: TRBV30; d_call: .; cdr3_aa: CAWSVRGFSNTEAFF; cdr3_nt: TGTGCCTGGAGTGTAAGAGGGTTTTCGAACACTGAAGCTTTCTTT
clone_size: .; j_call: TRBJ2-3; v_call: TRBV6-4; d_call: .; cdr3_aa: CASSTGSTDTQYF; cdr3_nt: TGTGCCAGCAGCACCGGGAGCACAGATACGCAGTATTTT
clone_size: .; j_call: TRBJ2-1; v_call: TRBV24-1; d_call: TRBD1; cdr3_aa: CATSDSGDRIYNGQFF; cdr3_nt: TGTGCCACCAGTGACTCTGGGGACAGAATCTACAATGGGCAGTTCTTC
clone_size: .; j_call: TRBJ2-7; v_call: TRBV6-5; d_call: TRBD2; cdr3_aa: CASSYASGSSYEQYF; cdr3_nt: TGTGCCAGCAGTTACGCTAGCGGGAGCTCCTACGAGCAGTACTTC
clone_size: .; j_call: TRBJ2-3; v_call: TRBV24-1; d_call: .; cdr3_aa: CATSEPTGLDTQYF; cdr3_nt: TGTGCCACCAGTGAGCCAACAGGGTTGGATACGCAGTATTTT
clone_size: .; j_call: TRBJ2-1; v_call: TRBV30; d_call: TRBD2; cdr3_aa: CAWSVSPGGFHEQFF; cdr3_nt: TGTGCCTGGAGTGTTTCTCCGGGAGGGTTCCATGAGCAGTTCTTC
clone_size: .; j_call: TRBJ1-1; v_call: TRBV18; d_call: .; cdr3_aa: CASSPSIQNTEAFF; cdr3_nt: TGTGCCAGCTCACCATCTATTCAGAACACTGAAGCTTTCTTT
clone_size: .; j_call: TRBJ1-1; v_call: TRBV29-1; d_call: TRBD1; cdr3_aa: CSVEEGDRGPEAFF; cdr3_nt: TGCAGCGTTGAAGAGGGAGACAGGGGGCCTGAAGCTTTCTTT
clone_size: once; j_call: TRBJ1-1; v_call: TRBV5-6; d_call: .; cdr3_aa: CASSLGTRNTEAFF; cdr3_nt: TGTGCCAGCAGCTTGGGCACGAGAAACACTGAAGCTTTCTTT
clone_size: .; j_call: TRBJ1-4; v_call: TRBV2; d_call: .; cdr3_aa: CAGVSTLFNEKLFF; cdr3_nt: TGTGCCGGGGTCTCGACTCTGTTTAATGAAAAACTGTTTTTT
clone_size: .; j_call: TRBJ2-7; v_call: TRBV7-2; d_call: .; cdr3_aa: CASSLVVSTYEQYF; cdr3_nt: TGTGCCAGCAGCTTAGTGGTTAGCACCTACGAGCAGTACTTC
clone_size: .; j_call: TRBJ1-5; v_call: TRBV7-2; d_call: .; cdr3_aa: CASSLVVGGGQPQHF; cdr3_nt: TGTGCCAGCAGCTTAGTGGTTGGGGGAGGTCAGCCCCAGCATTTT
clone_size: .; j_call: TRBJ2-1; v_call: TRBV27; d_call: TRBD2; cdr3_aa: CASSPSGLAGPNEQFF; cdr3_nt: TGTGCCAGCAGTCCCTCGGGACTAGCGGGGCCCAATGAGCAGTTCTTC
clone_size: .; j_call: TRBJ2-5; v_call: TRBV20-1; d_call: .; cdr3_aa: CSAIGKETQYF; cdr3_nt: TGCAGTGCTATCGGGAAAGAGACCCAGTACTTC
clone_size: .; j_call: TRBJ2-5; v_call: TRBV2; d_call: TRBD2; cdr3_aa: CASTRPAGGSETQYF; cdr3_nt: TGTGCCAGCACCCGTCCAGCGGGAGGTTCGGAGACCCAGTACTTC
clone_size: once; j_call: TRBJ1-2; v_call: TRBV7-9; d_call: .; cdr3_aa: CASSLGSRTGARGYTF; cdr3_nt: TGTGCCAGCAGCTTAGGGTCGCGTACGGGGGCGCGAGGCTACACCTTC
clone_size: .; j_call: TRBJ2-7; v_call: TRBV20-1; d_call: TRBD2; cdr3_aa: CSASRTSGVSYEQYF; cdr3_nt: TGCAGTGCTAGTAGGACTAGCGGGGTTTCCTACGAGCAGTACTTC
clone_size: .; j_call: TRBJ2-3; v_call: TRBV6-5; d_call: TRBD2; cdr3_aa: CASTRGGQDTQYF; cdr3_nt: TGTGCCAGCACGCGGGGGGGGCAAGATACGCAGTATTTT
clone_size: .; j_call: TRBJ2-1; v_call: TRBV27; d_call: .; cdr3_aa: CASSLSRLVNEQFF; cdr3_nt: TGTGCCAGCAGTTTATCGAGACTAGTAAATGAGCAGTTCTTC
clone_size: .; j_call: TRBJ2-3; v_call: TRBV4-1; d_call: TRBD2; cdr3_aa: CASSEPFPKRGARTDTQYF; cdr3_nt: TGCGCCAGCAGCGAACCCTTCCCGAAGCGGGGGGCCCGCACAGATACGCAGTATTTT
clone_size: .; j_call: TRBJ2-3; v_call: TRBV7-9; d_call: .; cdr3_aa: CASSLQAGNTDTQYF; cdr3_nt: TGTGCCAGCAGCTTACAGGCGGGTAACACAGATACGCAGTATTTT
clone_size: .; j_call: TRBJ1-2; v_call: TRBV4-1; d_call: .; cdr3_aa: CASRQIGGLHGYTF; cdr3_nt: TGCGCCAGCAGACAGATCGGGGGGCTACATGGCTACACCTTC
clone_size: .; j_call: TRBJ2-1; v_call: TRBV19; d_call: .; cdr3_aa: CASMDLASSYNEQFF; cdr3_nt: TGTGCCAGTATGGATCTAGCGAGCTCCTACAATGAGCAGTTCTTC
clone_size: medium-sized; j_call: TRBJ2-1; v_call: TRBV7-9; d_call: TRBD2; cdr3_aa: CASSLYSGRVLIEQFF; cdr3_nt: TGTGCCAGCAGCTTATATAGCGGGAGGGTTCTCATTGAGCAGTTCTTC
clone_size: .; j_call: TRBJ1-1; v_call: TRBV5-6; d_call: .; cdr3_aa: CASSRRDSYLNTEAFF; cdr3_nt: TGTGCCAGCAGCCGAAGAGACAGCTATTTGAACACTGAAGCTTTCTTT
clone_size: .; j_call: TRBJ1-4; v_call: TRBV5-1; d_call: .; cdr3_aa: CASSRLATNEKLFF; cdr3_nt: TGCGCCAGCAGCAGACTAGCAACTAATGAAAAACTGTTTTTT
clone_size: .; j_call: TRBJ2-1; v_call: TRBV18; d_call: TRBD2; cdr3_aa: CASSPPVQGAGNEQFF; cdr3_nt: TGTGCCAGCTCACCACCGGTGCAGGGAGCGGGGAATGAGCAGTTCTTC
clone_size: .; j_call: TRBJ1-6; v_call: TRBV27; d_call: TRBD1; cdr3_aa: CASSLYRVGQGSSPLHF; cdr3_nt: TGTGCCAGCAGTTTATATAGGGTGGGACAGGGGAGTTCACCCCTCCACTTT
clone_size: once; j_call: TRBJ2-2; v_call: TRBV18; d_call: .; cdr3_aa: CASSEHTTGELFF; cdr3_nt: TGTGCCAGCTCGGAGCATACAACCGGGGAGCTGTTTTTT
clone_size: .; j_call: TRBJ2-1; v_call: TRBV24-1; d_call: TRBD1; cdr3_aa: CATSDPGQGSNEQFF; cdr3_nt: TGTGCCACCAGTGATCCTGGACAGGGGAGCAATGAGCAGTTCTTC
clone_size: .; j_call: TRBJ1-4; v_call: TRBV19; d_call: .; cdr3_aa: CASSRTGTVAANEKLFF; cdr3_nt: TGTGCCAGTAGTAGAACAGGGACCGTTGCAGCTAATGAAAAACTGTTTTTT
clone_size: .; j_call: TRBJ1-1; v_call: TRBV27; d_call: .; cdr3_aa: CASSSISVWNTEAFF; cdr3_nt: TGTGCCAGCAGTAGTATCTCAGTATGGAACACTGAAGCTTTCTTT
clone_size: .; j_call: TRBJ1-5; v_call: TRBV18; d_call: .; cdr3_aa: CASSPSGDYQPQHF; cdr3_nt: TGTGCCAGCTCACCATCAGGGGACTATCAGCCCCAGCATTTT
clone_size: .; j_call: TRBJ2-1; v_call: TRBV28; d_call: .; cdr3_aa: CASTTSNQYNEQFF; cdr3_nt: TGTGCCAGCACCACATCAAACCAATACAATGAGCAGTTCTTC
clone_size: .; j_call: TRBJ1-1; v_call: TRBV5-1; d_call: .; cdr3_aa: CASSDGPVGEAFF; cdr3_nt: TGCGCCAGCAGCGACGGTCCGGTCGGTGAAGCTTTCTTT
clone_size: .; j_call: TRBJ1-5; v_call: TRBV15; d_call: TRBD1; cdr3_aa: CATSRVNRGDQPQHF; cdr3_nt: TGTGCCACCAGCAGAGTTAACAGGGGGGATCAGCCCCAGCATTTT
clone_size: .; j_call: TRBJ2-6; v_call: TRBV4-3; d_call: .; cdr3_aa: CASSPAVSSSGANVLTF; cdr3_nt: TGCGCCAGCTCCCCGGCGGTAAGCAGCTCTGGGGCCAACGTCCTGACTTTC
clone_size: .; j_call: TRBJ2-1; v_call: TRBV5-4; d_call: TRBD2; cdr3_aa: CASSGLAGGQYNEQFF; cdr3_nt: TGTGCCAGCTCCGGGCTTGCGGGAGGGCAGTACAATGAGCAGTTCTTC
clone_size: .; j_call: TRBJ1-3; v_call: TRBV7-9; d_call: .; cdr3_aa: CASSPYPVSGNTIYF; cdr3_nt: TGTGCCAGCAGCCCGTACCCAGTCTCTGGAAACACCATATATTTT
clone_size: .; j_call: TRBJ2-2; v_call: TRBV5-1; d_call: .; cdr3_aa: CASMEQNTGELFF; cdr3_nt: TGCGCCAGCATGGAACAGAACACCGGGGAGCTGTTTTTT
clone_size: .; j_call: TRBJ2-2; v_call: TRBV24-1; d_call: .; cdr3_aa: CATSDLRIFPGELFF; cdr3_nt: TGTGCCACCAGTGATTTGCGGATTTTCCCCGGGGAGCTGTTTTTT
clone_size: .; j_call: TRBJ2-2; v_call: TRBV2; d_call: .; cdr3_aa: CASSARGRVGTGELFF; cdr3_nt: TGTGCCAGCAGCGCGAGGGGGAGGGTGGGCACCGGGGAGCTGTTTTTT
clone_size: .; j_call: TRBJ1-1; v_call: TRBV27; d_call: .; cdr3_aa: CASSLWSGNTEAFF; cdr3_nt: TGTGCCAGCAGTTTATGGTCCGGGAACACTGAAGCTTTCTTT
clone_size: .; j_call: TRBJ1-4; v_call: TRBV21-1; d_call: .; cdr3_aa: CASSLGQFNEKLFF; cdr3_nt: TGTGCCAGCAGCCTCGGACAGTTTAATGAAAAACTGTTTTTT
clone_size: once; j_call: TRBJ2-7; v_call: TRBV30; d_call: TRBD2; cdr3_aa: CAWGRPLLAGLYEQYF; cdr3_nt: TGTGCCTGGGGGCGCCCTTTACTAGCGGGATTATACGAGCAGTACTTC
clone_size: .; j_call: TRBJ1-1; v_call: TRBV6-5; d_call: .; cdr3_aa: CASSYVGLAEAFF; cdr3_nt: TGTGCCAGCAGTTACGTCGGGTTGGCTGAAGCTTTCTTT
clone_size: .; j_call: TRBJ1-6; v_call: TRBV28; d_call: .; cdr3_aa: CASSARGGSYNSPLHF; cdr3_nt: TGTGCCAGCAGTGCGAGGGGAGGCTCCTATAATTCACCCCTCCACTTT
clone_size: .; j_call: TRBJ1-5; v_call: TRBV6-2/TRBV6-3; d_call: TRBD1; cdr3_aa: CASNYATGTGAWNLNQPQHF; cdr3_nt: TGTGCCAGCAATTATGCCACCGGGACAGGCGCCTGGAACCTCAATCAGCCCCAGCATTTT